These 29 T cell receptor beta chains were sequenced from one sample in a study of shared clonotypes between healthy human individuals. Assay: immunoSEQ multiplex PCR; the TCRdb copy retains only in-frame clones and omits some. The table includes over 2 million clones, 85% to 95% detected once. Material for sequencing was naive CD4+ T cells sorted from blood. Subset noted: CD45RA+ positively selected. The receptors originated from a man aged 18 to 30 in good health.

The V and J genes are TRBV4-2 and TRBJ2-3, with 14 bases identical to TRBD2. The CDR3 runs to 18 residues. In germline, CDR1 is LGHNA, CDR2 YNFKEQ. V lost 0 bases, J lost 0 bases, and 2 bases stayed unmatched. The DNA for the CDR3 is TGTGCCAGCAGCCAAGAATGGACTAGCGGGAGGAGCACAGATACGCAGTATTTT. This translates into CASSQEWTSGRSTDTQYF.

The chain is built from TRBV11-2 and TRBJ2-2; TRBD2 matches at 9 bases. V shed 4 bases and J 0 bases; nucleotides not matched to a gene: 6. There are 17 residues in the CDR3. Germline loops: CDR1 SGHAT, CDR2 FQNNGV. This CDR3 is CASSSQLAGSNTGELFF. The DNA of the CDR3 is TGTGCCAGCAGCTCCCAACTAGCGGGTTCGAACACCGGGGAGCTGTTTTTT.

As regards this clone: The junction and the germline gene differ at one end; a read error may be behind it. The V and J genes are TRBV7-7 and TRBJ2-7; D might be TRBD1 or TRBD2, each matching 5 bases. CDR3 length: 15 residues. Looked up from germline, CDR1 is SSHAT and CDR2 is FNYEAQ (reference sequence). This chain's CDR3 is CASSLIPGPPDEQYF. The CDR3 DNA reads TGTGCTAGCAGCTTGATACCGGGACCCCCGGACGAGCAGTACTTC.

The chain links TRBV9 to TRBJ1-6, with no clear D. This CDR3 is 16 amino acids long. Looked up from germline, CDR1 is SGDLS and CDR2 is YYNGEE. V was pared by 0 bases and J by 0 bases, with 7 bases between. For the CDR3, the DNA is TGTGCCAGCAGCGTAGGGCTGAGCTCCTATAATTCACCCCTCCACTTT. It is translated as CASSVGLSSYNSPLHF.

The CDR3 spells CASSPFAVAGAGANVLTF. The CDR3 DNA reads TGTGCCAGCAGCCCCTTCGCAGTTGCCGGCGCTGGGGCCAACGTCCTGACTTTC. The rearrangement joins TRBV7-9 to TRBJ2-6; unclear D gene. CDR1 and CDR2 (germline): SEHNR, FQNEAQ (reference sequence). The CDR3 extends over 18 amino acids. V gave up 5 bases and J gave up 2 bases, with 19 bases separating them.

The chain employs TRBV19 and TRBJ1-5, with TRBD1 matching over 7 bases. Unmatched junction bases numbered 8, after V lost 5 bases and J lost 7 bases. Germline V lookup: CDR1 LNHDA, CDR2 SQIVND (reference sequence). This CDR3 comprises 14 residues. The CDR3 DNA is TGTGCCAGTAGTGTCGACAGGGTCGAACAGCCCCAGCATTTT. Residues: CASSVDRVEQPQHF.

The J gene is TRBJ2-7, the V gene TRBV2; TRBD1 agrees at 11 bases. The germline CDR1 and CDR2 sequences are SNHLY and FYNNEI. J lost 2 bases, V lost 4 bases, and 1 base had no gene match. CDR3 length: 14 amino acids. The CDR3 spells CASSGTGGPYEQYF. The CDR3 nucleotides read TGTGCCAGCAGTGGGACAGGGGGCCCCTACGAGCAGTACTTC.

The chain has TRBV19 and TRBJ1-5; D is undetermined. Germline CDR1 LNHDA, CDR2 SQIVND (reference sequence). The V gene lost 5 bases and the J gene lost 0 bases, with 17 bases spanning the gap. This CDR3 is 17 amino acids long. CDR3 coding DNA: TGTGCCAGTAGTTTCGAAGACCGAGAGCATAGCAATCAGCCCCAGCATTTT. It yields the protein CASSFEDREHSNQPQHF.

V usage is TRBV6-5 and J usage is TRBJ1-1, with D uncertain. The CDR3 consists of 14 residues. Germline values: CDR1 MNHEY, CDR2 SVGAGI. V lost 6 bases, J lost 10 bases, and 21 bases lay in between. CDR3 in amino acids: CASSRVEGTISAFF. CDR3 DNA: TGTGCCAGCAGCCGGGTGGAGGGAACCATTTCAGCTTTCTTT.

The chain uses TRBV29-1 and TRBJ1-1; 8 nucleotides agree with TRBD1. The CDR3 consists of 12 residues. Per germline, CDR1 SQVTM and CDR2 ANQGSEA. After removal of 7 bases from V and 3 bases from J, the junction contained 4 bases not matched to a gene. The CDR3 region has the DNA TGCAGCGGGTCACAGGGGGACACTGAAGCTTTCTTT. Protein sequence: CSGSQGDTEAFF. Full variable domain (rest looked up from reference TRBV29-1 and TRBJ1-1): SAVISQKPSRDICQRGTSLTIQCQVDSQVTMMFWYRQQPGQSLTLIATANQGSEATYESGFVIDKFPISRPNLTFSTLTVSNMSPEDSSIYLCSGSQGDTEAFFGQGTRLTVV.

This chain links TRBV7-2 with TRBJ1-5; D unresolved. This CDR3 has 15 amino acids. Trimming left V 1 base short and J 4 bases short, with 11 bases between. Germline V gives CDR1 SGHTA, CDR2 FQGNSA. CDR3 bases: TGTGCCAGCAGCTTAGGTGACTCTGCAAATCAGCCCCAGCATTTT. It codes for CASSLGDSANQPQHF.

J is TRBJ1-2 and V is TRBV6-5; tentative D call: TRBD1 (6 bases). CDR3 length: 13 amino acids. Germline V gene sequence: CDR1 MNHEY, CDR2 SVGAGI. The germline V and J ends were trimmed by 7 bases and 8 bases, with 17 bases remaining between them. CDR3 sequence: CASTAGAARGYTF. The CDR3, as DNA: TGTGCCAGCACGGCGGGGGCGGCGCGAGGCTACACCTTC.

V usage is TRBV4-1 and J usage is TRBJ1-1; D is possibly TRBD1 (6 bases). Trimming took 6 bases from V and 4 from J, leaving 21 bases between them. This CDR3 contains 16 residues. Germline V gene data show CDR1 as MGHRA and CDR2 as YSYEKL. CDR3 sequence (DNA): TGCGCCAGCAGGCCTAGGGGGGCCCTGGCGAGCACTGAAGCTTTCTTT. This sequence encodes CASRPRGALASTEAFF.

The V call is TRBV20-1, the J call TRBJ1-6; 8 bases agree with TRBD1. Looked up from germline, CDR1 is DFQATT and CDR2 is SNEGSKA (reference sequence). The CDR3 spans 11 residues. The V and J ends lost 5 bases and 14 bases, in that order; junction bases with no gene match: 5. CDR3 protein: CSAYRGMALHF. CDR3 nucleotides: TGCAGTGCTTACAGGGGGATGGCCCTCCACTTT.

This chain connects TRBV29-1 to TRBJ1-2; D uncertain. The CDR3 extends over 9 amino acids. Trimming stripped 8 bases from V and 13 bases from J, with 14 bases between. Germline V lookup: CDR1 SQVTM, CDR2 ANQGSEA. The CDR3 sequence is CSSNPPGTF. Written as DNA, the CDR3 is TGCAGCTCGAACCCTCCAGGCACCTTC.

The chain uses TRBV4-1 and TRBJ2-3; D call uncertain. V gave up 1 base and J gave up 8 bases, with 7 bases separating them. Germline V gene data show CDR1 as MGHRA and CDR2 as YSYEKL. The CDR3 contains 12 residues. The CDR3 coding sequence is TGCGCCAGCAGCCAAGGCCTGGGTACGCAGTATTTT. Its translation is CASSQGLGTQYF.

This clone was recorded once. The V call is TRBV6-5, the J call TRBJ2-7; the match to TRBD1 covers 7 bases. The CDR3 is 13 residues long. The germline CDR1 and CDR2 sequences are MNHEY and SVGAGI. The junction had 2 bases not matched to a gene; V was cut back by 4 bases and J by 2 bases. In DNA form, the CDR3 reads TGTGCCAGCAGTTTAGACAGGGCCTACGAGCAGTACTTC. Protein product: CASSLDRAYEQYF.

The chain has TRBV7-8 and TRBJ2-7; 9 positions agree with TRBD2. Unmatched junction bases numbered 5, after V lost 1 base and J lost 7 bases. Germline V CDR1 and CDR2: SGHVS, FQNEAQ. The length of the CDR3 is 14 residues. The CDR3 spells CASSLGGGAEEQYF. In nucleotides, the CDR3 is TGTGCCAGCAGCTTAGGCGGGGGGGCAGAAGAGCAGTACTTC.

The chain has TRBV28 and TRBJ1-1; 7 bases align to TRBD1. Germline-derived CDR1 and CDR2 are MDHEN and SYDVKM. V was pared by 10 bases and J by 4 bases, with 6 bases of the junction left unmatched. This CDR3 has 12 residues. CDR3 residues: CATKTGFTEAFF. DNA for the CDR3: TGTGCCACTAAGACAGGGTTCACTGAAGCTTTCTTT.

The J gene is TRBJ1-2, the V gene TRBV5-1; D unresolved. The CDR3 contains 15 residues. Trimming left V 0 bases short and J 0 bases short, with 9 bases between. Germline V CDR1 and CDR2: SGHRS, YFSETQ. DNA of the CDR3: TGCGCCAGCAGCTTGGATATGAGAGCTAACTATGGCTACACCTTC. The encoded protein is CASSLDMRANYGYTF. Variable domain in full (rest from reference TRBV5-1 and TRBJ1-2): KAGVTQTPRYLIKTRGQQVTLSCSPISGHRSVSWYQQTPGQGLQFLFEYFSETQRNKGNFPGRFSGRQFSNSRSEMNVSTLELGDSALYLCASSLDMRANYGYTFGSGTRLTVV.

This clone was picked up one time. The J gene is TRBJ2-1, the V gene TRBV9; 8 nucleotides align to TRBD2. Germline V gene lookup returns CDR1 SGDLS and CDR2 YYNGEE. Trimming removed 4 bases from V and 3 bases from J; junction bases left unmatched: 3. The CDR3 spans 14 residues. DNA for the CDR3: TGTGCCAGCAGCCCGGCGGGGGGCTACAATGAGCAGTTCTTC. This sequence encodes CASSPAGGYNEQFF.

The chain employs TRBV25-1 and TRBJ2-3; possibly TRBD1 for D (5 bases). Germline CDR1 MGHDK, CDR2 SYGVNS. The V and J ends lost 1 base and 4 bases respectively, with 15 bases between them. CDR3 size: 16 residues. As DNA, the CDR3 is TGTGCCAGCAGTGAATCCAGGGCTTCCCCTGCAGATACGCAGTATTTT. Amino acid sequence: CASSESRASPADTQYF. The full variable domain, with the rest looked up from reference TRBV25-1 and TRBJ2-3, is EADIYQTPRYLVIGTGKKITLECSQTMGHDKMYWYQQDPGMELHLIHYSYGVNSTEKGDLSSESTVSRIRTEHFPLTLESARPSHTSQYLCASSESRASPADTQYFGPGTRLTVL.

The chain employs TRBV10-2 and TRBJ1-4, with D tentatively TRBD1 (5 bases). The V gene lost 8 bases and the J gene lost 0 bases, with 16 bases spanning the gap. CDR1 is WSHSY, CDR2 SAAADI, per germline. The CDR3 runs to 16 residues. The CDR3 spells CASCTGGRATNEKLFF. CDR3 coding DNA: TGCGCCAGCTGCACAGGAGGGAGAGCAACTAATGAAAAACTGTTTTTT.

V is TRBV5-1 and J is TRBJ2-5, with D uncertain. Germline CDR1 reads SGHRS; CDR2 reads YFSETQ. This CDR3 is built from 14 residues. The germline V and J ends were trimmed by 3 bases and 5 bases, with 14 bases remaining between them. The CDR3 bases are TGCGCCAGCAGCTCCGCCTCGGGTGAGGAGACCCAGTACTTC. Translation: CASSSASGEETQYF.

Concerning this clone itself: The same CDR3 is also encoded by other DNA sequences in this sample. V usage is TRBV11-2 and J usage is TRBJ2-7; a possible D gene is TRBD2 (7 bases). The germline V gene encodes CDR1 SGHAT and CDR2 FQNNGV. The CDR3 has 14 amino acids. V was shortened by 5 bases and J by 0 bases, with 11 bases between the two germline ends. For the CDR3, the DNA is TGTGCCAGCAGCCCGGGGGGCGGCTCCTACGAGCAGTACTTC. Translated: CASSPGGGSYEQYF.

This clone has just one count. This rearrangement joins TRBV7-9 to TRBJ2-7, with TRBD1 matching over 10 bases. This CDR3 contains 15 residues. Germline CDR1 reads SEHNR; CDR2 reads FQNEAQ (reference sequence). V dropped 1 base and J dropped 6; count of bases not matched to a gene: 6. As DNA, the CDR3 is TGTGCCAGCAGCTTAGAGCGACAGGGGGCTGCCGAGCAGTACTTC. Amino acid sequence: CASSLERQGAAEQYF.

This clone was counted once. The CDR3 region is CASSLASRVAGELFF. CDR3 nucleotide sequence: TGTGCCAGCAGCTTAGCGAGTAGGGTCGCCGGGGAGCTGTTTTTT. This chain links TRBV7-8 with TRBJ2-2; no clear D gene. Looked up from germline, CDR1 is SGHVS and CDR2 is FQNEAQ. V shed 0 bases and J shed 6 bases, with 11 bases lying between them. The CDR3 has 15 amino acids.

V and J are TRBV19 and TRBJ2-2; 7 nucleotides line up with TRBD2. The germline gives CDR1 LNHDA, CDR2 SQIVND (reference sequence). CDR3 length: 14 residues. V dropped 8 bases and J dropped 4; count of bases not matched to a gene: 7. CDR3 sequence: CASSPVAGTGELFF. For the CDR3, the DNA is TGTGCCAGTTCCCCGGTAGCGGGCACCGGGGAGCTGTTTTTT.

Written as DNA, the CDR3 is TGTGCCAGCAGTTTATCCCTGGCCTACGAGCAGTACTTC. This codes for CASSLSLAYEQYF. The rearrangement links TRBV6-5 to TRBJ2-7; no definite D call. V was shortened by 4 bases and J by 2 bases, with 9 bases between the two germline ends. The germline CDR1 and CDR2 sequences are MNHEY and SVGAGI. The CDR3 sequence is 13 residues long.